One TCR beta chain is described in this entry. Antigen specificity is unknown. Its ends do not fully match the called genes, so a read error is possible. The CDR3 extends over 15 amino acids. CDR1 LGHDT and CDR2 YNNKEL come from the germline V gene (reference sequence). This sample is drawn from a study of blood T cells in healthy people across ages. Study overall: T cells yielded about one barcoded beta molecule per two cells through template switching. Study-level findings and limits: Greater diversity and more naive CD4+ cells were seen in long-lived donors than in aged donors.

Sample-barcoded 5' priming and a J-beta primer mix drove a second PCR of about 6 to 12 cycles. TCRdb used MiXCR to reprocess the 5' RACE reads, holding one entry per CDR3 protein. Among about 1.4 million distinct CDR3 sequences listed, 45% to 70% were seen once. What was sequenced was blood. The J gene is TRBJ2-7, the V gene TRBV3-1; perhaps TRBD1 as D (6 bases). The clonotype comes from a man between 18 and 35 years old in good health. For the CDR3, the DNA is TGTGCCAGCAGCGAAGATACCAGGGGTTTTTACGAGCAGTACTTC. Translation: CASSEDTRGFYEQYF.